The 14 T cell receptor beta chains reported below all come from one sample, sequenced in a study of a mutant IDH1 vaccine in newly diagnosed glioma. Documented time point: week 47, end of study. Each vaccine dose was 300 ug of mutant IDH1 20-mer peptide, with topical imiquimod. Sequencing used immunoSEQ multiplex PCR; TCRdb keeps in-frame clones, though not all of them. The sample lists about 55,000 clones, roughly 72% occurring once. No antigen has been identified for these receptors. The sequenced sample was PBMCs, obtained from a glioma patient whose treatment included an IDH1 peptide vaccine. The receptors were gathered from a woman between 40 and 50 years old with glioma. Some clones in this sample may be carry-over from other donors' samples.

V gene TRBV4-3 combines with J gene TRBJ2-3; tentatively, D is TRBD1 or TRBD2 (6 bases each). The V gene lost 1 base and the J gene lost 1 base, with 21 bases spanning the gap. The CDR3 runs to 19 residues. Germline V gives CDR1 LGHNA, CDR2 YSLEER. As DNA, the CDR3 is TGCGCCAGCAGCCAAGTCGAGGGGGGCCGGGGTGGGGGCACAGATACGCAGTATTTT. It translates to CASSQVEGGRGGGTDTQYF.

The chain links TRBV11-2 to TRBJ2-1; D might be TRBD1 (5 bases). There are 13 residues in the CDR3. Germline CDR1 SGHAT, CDR2 FQNNGV. The V and J ends lost 3 bases and 4 bases respectively, with 7 bases between them. The CDR3 DNA reads TGTGCCAGCAGCTTTGCAGGGTACAATGAGCAGTTCTTC. Protein product: CASSFAGYNEQFF.

CDR3 in DNA: TGTGCCAGCAGCTTCGGCGGACAGCTCTACGAGCAGTACTTC. Translation gives CASSFGGQLYEQYF. The genes are TRBV7-9 and TRBJ2-7; D might be TRBD1 (6 bases). Germline V gives CDR1 SEHNR, CDR2 FQNEAQ (reference sequence). The germline V and J ends were trimmed by 3 bases and 3 bases, with 12 bases remaining between them. The CDR3 is 14 amino acids.

The genes are TRBV2 and TRBJ1-1; D might be TRBD1 (5 bases). CDR3 length: 15 amino acids. V was pared by 3 bases and J by 7 bases, with 18 bases between. From germline, CDR1 is SNHLY and CDR2 FYNNEI. CDR3 protein: CASSETDKLGVEAFF. DNA of the CDR3: TGTGCCAGCAGTGAGACCGACAAATTGGGGGTTGAAGCTTTCTTT.

The chain is built from TRBV9 and TRBJ1-4, with D possibly matching TRBD1 (5 bases). Germline CDR1 reads SGDLS; CDR2 reads YYNGEE. The germline V and J ends were trimmed by 3 bases and 7 bases, with 16 bases remaining between them. The CDR3 sequence is 15 residues long. The CDR3, as DNA: TGTGCCAGCAGCGCCCCCGGGACTGTAAGTGAAAAACTGTTTTTT. This sequence encodes CASSAPGTVSEKLFF.

This chain connects TRBV2 to TRBJ1-1; 9 nucleotides match TRBD1. Germline V gene data show CDR1 as SNHLY and CDR2 as FYNNEI. V shed 8 bases, J shed 5 bases, and the junction held 6 bases outside the gene matches. This CDR3 is 13 amino acids long. DNA of the CDR3: TGTGCCAGCGTTGACAGGGGGTCGACTGAAGCTTTCTTT. It yields the protein CASVDRGSTEAFF.

This clone has just a few counts. The CDR3, as DNA: TGCAGCGCGGATCAGCCCCAGCATTTT. This encodes CSADQPQHF. The rearrangement joins TRBV20-1 to TRBJ1-5; D ambiguous. Germline lookup yields CDR1 DFQATT and CDR2 SNEGSKA (reference sequence). The CDR3 is made up of 9 amino acids.

This sequence joins TRBV5-1 and TRBJ2-7, with no clear D. Germline V CDR1 and CDR2: SGHRS, YFSETQ. V gave up 0 bases and J gave up 4 bases, with 11 bases separating them. The CDR3 is 14 amino acids. The CDR3 loop reads CASSLEPSKYEQYF. The CDR3 nucleotides read TGCGCCAGCAGCTTGGAACCCTCTAAATACGAGCAGTACTTC. The entire variable domain, with the rest obtained from reference TRBV5-1 and TRBJ2-7, is as follows: KAGVTQTPRYLIKTRGQQVTLSCSPISGHRSVSWYQQTPGQGLQFLFEYFSETQRNKGNFPGRFSGRQFSNSRSEMNVSTLELGDSALYLCASSLEPSKYEQYFGPGTRLTVT.

This chain links TRBV10-3 with TRBJ2-1; the D gene is possibly TRBD2 (7 bases). Trimming took 0 bases from V and 0 from J, leaving 24 bases between them. Germline V gene data show CDR1 as ENHRY and CDR2 as SYGVKD. The CDR3 covers 21 residues. The CDR3 DNA sequence: TGTGCCATCAGTGAGTCGGAACTCGCGGGGGCTAAACGGGGCTCCTACAATGAGCAGTTCTTC. It translates to CAISESELAGAKRGSYNEQFF.

V gene TRBV5-5 combines with J gene TRBJ2-5; no firm D call. The CDR3 length is 12 residues. Trimming took 4 bases from V and 5 from J, leaving 9 bases between them. Per the germline V gene, CDR1 is SGHKS and CDR2 is YYEKEE (reference sequence). The CDR3 reads CASSIDRETQYF. The DNA for the CDR3 is TGTGCCAGCAGCATAGACCGGGAGACCCAGTACTTC. Together with reference TRBV5-5 and TRBJ2-5, the CDR3 gives the full variable domain: DAGVTQSPTHLIKTRGQQVTLRCSPISGHKSVSWYQQVLGQGPQFIFQYYEKEERGRGNFPDRFSARQFPNYSSELNVNALLLGDSALYLCASSIDRETQYFGPGTRLLVL.

As DNA, the CDR3 is TGTGCCATCAGTGAGTCGGGCACAGCTACCGGGGAGCTGTTTTTT. Amino acids: CAISESGTATGELFF. J is TRBJ2-2 and V is TRBV10-3; the D is unclear. Trimming took 0 bases from V and 5 from J, leaving 10 bases between them. This CDR3 has 15 amino acids. Germline CDR1 is ENHRY and CDR2 is SYGVKD.

V gene TRBV7-9 combines with J gene TRBJ1-2; TRBD1 might be the D (5 bases). V was pared by 3 bases and J by 4 bases, with 21 bases between. The CDR3 contains 17 residues. CDR1 is SEHNR, CDR2 FQNEAQ, per germline (reference sequence). The CDR3 DNA is TGTGCCAGCAGCTTTCGGGAGGACATGGGTCTCTTCTATGGCTACACCTTC. Translated, it gives CASSFREDMGLFYGYTF.

V and J are TRBV19 and TRBJ1-1; 7 bases map to TRBD1. The CDR3 has 14 amino acids. Trimming took 1 base from V and 4 from J; bases not matched to a gene: 3. Germline V CDR1 and CDR2: LNHDA, SQIVND (reference sequence). This CDR3 reads CASSIGDRVTEAFF. CDR3 nucleotides: TGTGCCAGTAGTATAGGCGACAGGGTCACTGAAGCTTTCTTT.

The rearrangement joins TRBV6-1 to TRBJ1-2; D possibly corresponds to TRBD1 (6 bases). Trimming shortened V by 3 bases and J by 12 bases, and 14 bases separated the two germline ends. Germline values: CDR1 MNHNS, CDR2 SASEGT. CDR3 length: 12 amino acids. The CDR3 sequence: CASSEGAAWDTF. The CDR3, as DNA: TGTGCCAGCAGTGAGGGGGCAGCTTGGGACACCTTC.